The present TCR beta chain was sequenced within a study of cytomegalovirus exposure and HLA in healthy donors. Sequenced by immunoSEQ multiplex PCR; TCRdb stores in-frame clones only, minus some. This table has about 180,000 clones, 85% appearing once. The J segment lost 5 bases and the V segment lost 3 bases, leaving 8 bases of the junction unmatched. CDR3 length: 16 amino acids. The germline gives CDR1 SGDLS, CDR2 YYNGEE. The sequence was obtained from a man aged 18 to 29 in good health and CMV-seropositive. The chain links TRBV9 to TRBJ1-4; 9 nucleotides agree with TRBD1. The specimen sequenced was PBMCs. In DNA, the CDR3 is TGTGCCAGCAGCGCAGCCACAGGGGGCTTAAATGAAAAACTGTTTTTT. Amino acids: CASSAATGGLNEKLFF.